Below, 20 T cell receptor beta chains from the same sample are listed, as sequenced in a study of low-dose radiotherapy and immunotherapy resistance in tumors. Specified time point: before trial treatment. First-strand cDNA used TRAV- and TRBV-specific primers, covering alpha and beta chains. The TCRs were subjected to amplification over roughly 20 PCR cycles employing a constant-region primer in conjunction with a V-primer adapter. TCRdb ran MiXCR on the reads and lists one entry per CDR3 protein. The sample shows tens of thousands of distinct CDR3 sequences, approximately 17% of them seen only once. Sequencing used PBMCs, obtained before treatment. All receptors come from a male donor with prostate cancer.

Turning to this clonotype: This probably arose from a read error, given a far larger clone one base away. This chain uses TRBV7-8 with TRBJ2-1; D is unclear. Germline V gene sequence: CDR1 SGHVS, CDR2 FQNEAQ. CDR3 length: 12 amino acids. Deletions cut 8 bases from V and 13 bases from J, with 18 bases between. CDR3 nucleotides: TGTGCCAGCTTCCTAGTTCGTGAGACCCAGTTCTTC. Translating gives CASFLVRETQFF.

On this clonotype: A far more abundant clone sits one base away, making this likely a read error. The chain uses TRBV7-8 and TRBJ2-5; 13 nucleotides line up with TRBD2. The J segment lost 11 bases and the V segment lost 5 bases, leaving 17 bases of the junction unmatched. The germline V gene has CDR1 SGHVS and CDR2 FQNEAQ. The CDR3 is 17 residues long. In DNA, the CDR3 is TGTGCCAGCAGCCGGCGGACTAGCGGGAGCTCCTACAATGAGCAGTACTTC. This sequence encodes CASSRRTSGSSYNEQYF. Together with reference TRBV7-8 and TRBJ2-5, the CDR3 gives the full variable domain: GAGVSQSPRYKVAKRGQDVALRCDPISGHVSLFWYQQALGQGPEFLTYFQNEAQLDKSGLPSDRFFAERPEGSVSTLKIQRTQQEDSAVYLCASSRRTSGSSYNEQYFGPGTRLLVL.

This clonotype was seen many times. V usage is TRBV29-1 and J usage is TRBJ1-2; the match to TRBD1 covers 8 bases. The trim removed 6 bases at V and 8 bases at J, leaving 5 bases unmatched. Germline CDR1 and CDR2: SQVTM and ANQGSEA. This CDR3 is 11 amino acids long. The DNA for the CDR3 is TGCAGCGTGACAGGGGTGCGGGGCTACACCTTC. Protein sequence: CSVTGVRGYTF.

This clonotype occurred once. The chain employs TRBV20-1 and TRBJ2-7; 16 bases are shared with TRBD2. V shed 4 bases and J 2 bases; nucleotides not matched to a gene: 5. The CDR3 contains 16 residues. Per germline, CDR1 DFQATT and CDR2 SNEGSKA (reference sequence). The CDR3 DNA is TGCAGTGCTAAGGGGACTAGCGGGAGGGAAACCTACGAGCAGTACTTC. Encoded protein: CSAKGTSGRETYEQYF.

With regard to this clonotype: A far larger clone is one base from this, pointing to a likely read error. V usage is TRBV24-1 and J usage is TRBJ1-4; no clear D gene. The CDR3 runs 15 residues. V dropped 6 bases and J dropped 0 bases, with 10 bases sitting between them. Looked up from germline, CDR1 is KGHDR and CDR2 is SFDVKD. CDR3 protein: CATSYVGTTNEKLFF. In DNA form, the CDR3 reads TGTGCCACCAGTTACGTGGGAACAACTAATGAAAAACTGTTTTTT.

This clonotype was recorded at least ten times. The chain carries TRBV20-1 and TRBJ2-3; no firm D call. The CDR3 has 11 residues. With 3 bases removed from V and 5 bases from J, the gap between germline ends came to 6 bases. Looked up from germline, CDR1 is DFQATT and CDR2 is SNEGSKA (reference sequence). CDR3: CSASLIDTQYF. CDR3 DNA sequence: TGCAGTGCTAGTCTGATAGATACGCAGTATTTT.

Worth noting for this clonotype: This is likely an artifact of a read error, given a far larger clone one base away. The chain is built from TRBV7-2 and TRBJ2-1; weak D call: TRBD2 (5 bases). Germline CDR1 is SGHTA and CDR2 is FQGNSA. Trimming pared 4 bases from V and 10 bases from J, leaving 17 bases between. CDR3 length: 14 amino acids. The CDR3 bases are TGTGCCAGCAGCTCCCCCGGCGGGTCCTACGAGCAGTTCTTC. Its protein product is CASSSPGGSYEQFF.

Points on this clonotype: A far more abundant clone sits one base away, making this likely a read error. The genes are TRBV7-8 and TRBJ2-5; D might be TRBD1 (5 bases). V lost 1 base and J lost 11, with 11 bases in between. Per germline, CDR1 SGHVS and CDR2 FQNEAQ. This CDR3 comprises 12 residues. The CDR3 bases are TGTGCCAGCAGCTTAGAAGGGGATGAGCAGTACTTC. Translated: CASSLEGDEQYF.

This clonotype was seen ten or more times. The chain links TRBV29-1 to TRBJ1-2, with TRBD1 matching 8 bases. The CDR3 is 13 amino acids. The V gene end was trimmed by 1 base and the J gene end by 4 bases; junction bases not matched to a gene: 2. Per germline, CDR1 SQVTM and CDR2 ANQGSEA. The CDR3 spells CSVEAGGGYGYTF. The CDR3 nucleotides read TGCAGCGTTGAAGCAGGGGGCGGCTATGGCTACACCTTC.

The table lists this clonotype with many counts. The chain recombines TRBV6-4 with TRBJ1-1; maybe TRBD1 (6 bases). V was clipped by 11 bases and J by 11 bases, with 21 bases between them. CDR1 is MRHNA, CDR2 SNTAGT, per germline. The CDR3 sequence is 12 residues long. The CDR3 here is CARGGTTCEAFF. The CDR3 DNA reads TGTGCCCGAGGGGGGACAACCTGCGAGGCTTTCTTT.

This clonotype occurred many times. The chain recombines TRBV26 with TRBJ2-3; TRBD2 reflects the table's D call only, with no check against the DNA. TRBV26 is deemed a pseudogene. The CDR3 is 12 residues long. This CDR3 reads CATAASTDTQYF. CDR3 sequence (DNA): TGCGCTACAGCCGCTAGCACAGATACGCAGTATTTT.

Many counts were recorded for this clonotype. V usage is TRBV3-1 and J usage is TRBJ1-1; no clear D. The CDR3 covers 12 residues. Trimming left V 3 bases short and J 1 base short, with 3 bases between. Germline CDR1 LGHDT, CDR2 YNNKEL (reference sequence). CDR3 residues: CASSHPNTEAFF. The CDR3 DNA sequence: TGTGCCAGCAGCCATCCGAACACTGAAGCTTTCTTT.

As regards this clonotype: The likely explanation is a read error, given a far larger clone one base away. The CDR3 carries no conserved terminal phenylalanine or tryptophan, so it likely arises from a read error. The J gene is TRBJ2-3, the V gene TRBV4-1; D is perhaps TRBD2 (5 bases). CDR1 is MGHRA and CDR2 is YSYEKL in the germline V gene. The CDR3 is 15 residues long. CDR3 bases: TGTGCCAGCAGCCAAGGGCCAGCGGCGACAGATACGCAGTATTTG. Amino acids: CASSQGPAATDTQYL.

For this clonotype: This likely came from a read error, as a far larger clone is one base away. The J gene is TRBJ1-6, the V gene TRBV7-2; a possible D gene is TRBD1 (5 bases). This CDR3 spans 15 amino acids. Germline V lookup: CDR1 SGHTA, CDR2 FQGNSA. V gave up 2 bases and J gave up 8 bases, with 13 bases separating them. The CDR3 DNA reads as TGTGCCAGCAGCTTAAGGGGATTGGGTGATTCACCCCTCCACTTT. Its protein is CASSLRGLGDSPLHF.

This clonotype appeared many times. The gene calls are TRBV9 and TRBJ2-2; D remains unclear. The CDR3 has 15 amino acids. The V and J ends lost 0 bases and 1 base respectively, with 7 bases between them. Germline V gene lookup returns CDR1 SGDLS and CDR2 YYNGEE. CDR3: CASSVGDLNTGELFF. The DNA for the CDR3 is TGTGCCAGCAGCGTAGGAGACCTGAACACCGGGGAGCTGTTTTTT.

This clonotype has ten or more counts. This chain links TRBV6-2 or TRBV6-3 with TRBJ2-1, with TRBD1 as a possible D gene (5 bases). Between the trimmed V and J ends, which lost 1 base and 3 bases, there was a span of 10 bases. The germline V gene has CDR1 MNHEY and CDR2 SVGEGT. The CDR3 length is 15 residues. CDR3 sequence (DNA): TGTGCCAGCAGTTACTTTCAGGGTGACTACAATGAGCAGTTCTTC. Amino acids: CASSYFQGDYNEQFF.

The sample holds many counts of this clonotype. The V call is TRBV5-4, the J call TRBJ2-7; weak D call: TRBD1 (5 bases). Trimming took off 7 bases at V and 6 bases at J, with 11 bases between the two ends. CDR1 is SGHNT and CDR2 is YYREEE in the germline V gene (reference sequence). This CDR3 spans 11 amino acids. CDR3 DNA sequence: TGTGCCAGCCTAAGGGGTCGCGAGCAGTACTTC. Translating it yields CASLRGREQYF.

There are many counts of this clonotype. The CDR3 nucleotides read TGTGCCAGCAGTTTTATAGGAGGTGCAGATACGCAGTATTTT. It is translated as CASSFIGGADTQYF. This rearrangement joins TRBV12-3 or TRBV12-4 to TRBJ2-3; D might be TRBD2 (5 bases). This CDR3 is 14 amino acids long. Between the trimmed V and J ends, which lost 3 bases and 4 bases, there was a span of 11 bases.

This clonotype showed up many times. The gene calls are TRBV4-1 and TRBJ2-3, with unresolved D. Germline V lookup: CDR1 MGHRA, CDR2 YSYEKL. The germline V and J ends were trimmed by 3 bases and 5 bases, with 9 bases remaining between them. The CDR3 totals 13 residues. The CDR3 loop reads CASSQRRVDTQYF. Here the CDR3 DNA reads TGCGCCAGCAGCCAGAGGCGCGTAGATACGCAGTATTTT.

This chain uses TRBV6-1 with TRBJ2-7; 10 bases map to TRBD1. In germline, CDR1 is MNHNS, CDR2 SASEGT. The trim removed 6 bases at V and 1 base at J, leaving 9 bases unmatched. This CDR3 is built from 16 residues. Here the CDR3 reads CASRGAGGQGSYEQYF. The CDR3 bases are TGTGCCAGCAGAGGGGCGGGGGGACAGGGGTCCTACGAGCAGTACTTC.